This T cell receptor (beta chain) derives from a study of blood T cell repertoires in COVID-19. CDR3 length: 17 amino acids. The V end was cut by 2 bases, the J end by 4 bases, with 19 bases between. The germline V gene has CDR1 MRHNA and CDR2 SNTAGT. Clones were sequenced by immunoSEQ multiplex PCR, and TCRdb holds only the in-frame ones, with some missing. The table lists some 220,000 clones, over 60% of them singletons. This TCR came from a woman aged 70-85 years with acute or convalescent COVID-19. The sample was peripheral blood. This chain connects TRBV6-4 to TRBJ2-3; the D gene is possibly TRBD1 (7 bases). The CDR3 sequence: CASSDGTFGGGADTQYF. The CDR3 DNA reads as TGTGCCAGCAGTGACGGTACATTTGGAGGGGGCGCAGATACGCAGTATTTT.